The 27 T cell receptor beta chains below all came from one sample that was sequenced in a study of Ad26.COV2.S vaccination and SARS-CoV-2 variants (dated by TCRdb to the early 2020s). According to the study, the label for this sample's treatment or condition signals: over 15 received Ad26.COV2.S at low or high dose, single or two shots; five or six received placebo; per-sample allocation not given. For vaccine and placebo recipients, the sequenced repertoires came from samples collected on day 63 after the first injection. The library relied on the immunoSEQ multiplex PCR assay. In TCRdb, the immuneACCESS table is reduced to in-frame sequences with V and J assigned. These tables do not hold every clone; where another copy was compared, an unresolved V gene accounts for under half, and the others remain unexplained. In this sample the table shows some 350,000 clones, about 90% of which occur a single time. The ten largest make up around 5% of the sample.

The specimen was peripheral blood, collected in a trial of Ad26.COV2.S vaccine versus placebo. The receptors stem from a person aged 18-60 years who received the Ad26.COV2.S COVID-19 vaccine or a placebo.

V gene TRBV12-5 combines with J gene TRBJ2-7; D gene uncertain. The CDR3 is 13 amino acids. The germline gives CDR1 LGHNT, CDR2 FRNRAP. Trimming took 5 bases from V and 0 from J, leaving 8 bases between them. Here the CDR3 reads CASGPVSSYEQYV. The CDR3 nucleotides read TGTGCTAGTGGTCCGGTCAGCTCCTACGAGCAGTACGTC.

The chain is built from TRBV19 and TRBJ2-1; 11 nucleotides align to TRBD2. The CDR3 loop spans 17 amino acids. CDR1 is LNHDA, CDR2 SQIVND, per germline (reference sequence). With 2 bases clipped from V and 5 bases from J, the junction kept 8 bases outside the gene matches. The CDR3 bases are TGTGCCAGTAGTATATTGTCCCTAGCGGGAGGCCACAATGAGCAGTTCTTC. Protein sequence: CASSILSLAGGHNEQFF.

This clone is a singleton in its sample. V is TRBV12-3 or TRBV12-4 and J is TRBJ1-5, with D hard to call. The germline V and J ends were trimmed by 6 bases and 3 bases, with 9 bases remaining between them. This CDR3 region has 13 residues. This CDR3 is CASSQTNNQPQHF. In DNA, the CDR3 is TGTGCCAGCAGCCAAACGAACAATCAGCCCCAGCATTTT.

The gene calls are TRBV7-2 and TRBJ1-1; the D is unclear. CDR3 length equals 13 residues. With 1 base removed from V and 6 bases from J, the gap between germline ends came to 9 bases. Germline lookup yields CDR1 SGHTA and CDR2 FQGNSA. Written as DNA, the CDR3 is TGTGCCAGCAGCTTAGATATGGCCGCTGAAGCTTTCTTT. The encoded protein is CASSLDMAAEAFF.

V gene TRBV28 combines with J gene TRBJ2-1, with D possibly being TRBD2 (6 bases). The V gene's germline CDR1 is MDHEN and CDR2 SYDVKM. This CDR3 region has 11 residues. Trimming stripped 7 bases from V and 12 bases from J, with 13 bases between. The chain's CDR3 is CASTTEGGQFF. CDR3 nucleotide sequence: TGTGCCAGCACAACGGAGGGCGGGCAGTTCTTC.

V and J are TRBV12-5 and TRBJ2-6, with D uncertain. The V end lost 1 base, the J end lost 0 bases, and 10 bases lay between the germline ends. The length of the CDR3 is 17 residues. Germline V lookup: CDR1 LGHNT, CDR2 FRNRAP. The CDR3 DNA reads TGTGCTAGTGGTTTGGAAACACACAGCTCTGGGGCCAACGTCCTGACTTTC. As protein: CASGLETHSSGANVLTF.

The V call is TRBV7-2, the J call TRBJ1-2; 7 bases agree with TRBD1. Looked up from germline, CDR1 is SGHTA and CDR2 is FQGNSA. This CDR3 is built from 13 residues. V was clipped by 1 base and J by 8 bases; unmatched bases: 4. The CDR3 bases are TGTGCCAGCAGCTTAGAGGGGGCGAGAGGCTACACCTTC. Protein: CASSLEGARGYTF. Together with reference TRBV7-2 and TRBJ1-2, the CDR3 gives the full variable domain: GAGVSQSPSNKVTEKGKDVELRCDPISGHTALYWYRQSLGQGLEFLIYFQGNSAPDKSGLPSDRFSAERTGGSVSTLTIQRTQQEDSAVYLCASSLEGARGYTFGSGTRLTVV.

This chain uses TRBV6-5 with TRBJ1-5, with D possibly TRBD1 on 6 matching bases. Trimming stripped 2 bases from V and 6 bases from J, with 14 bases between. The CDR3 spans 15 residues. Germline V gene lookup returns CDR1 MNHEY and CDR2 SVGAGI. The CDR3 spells CASSYSLGGRQPQHF. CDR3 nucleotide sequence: TGTGCCAGCAGTTACAGTCTGGGGGGGCGTCAGCCCCAGCATTTT.

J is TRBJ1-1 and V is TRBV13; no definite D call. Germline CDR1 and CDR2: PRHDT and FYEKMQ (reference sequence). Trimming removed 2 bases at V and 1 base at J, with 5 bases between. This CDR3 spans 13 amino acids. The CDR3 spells CASSLNRNTEAFF. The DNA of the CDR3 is TGTGCCAGCAGCTTAAACAGGAACACTGAAGCTTTCTTT.

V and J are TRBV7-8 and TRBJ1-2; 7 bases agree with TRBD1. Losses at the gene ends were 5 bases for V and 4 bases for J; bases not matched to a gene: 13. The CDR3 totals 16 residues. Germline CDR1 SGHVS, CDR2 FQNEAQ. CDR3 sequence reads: CASSPHGTAKSYGYTF. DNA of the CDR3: TGTGCCAGCAGCCCCCACGGGACAGCCAAAAGCTATGGCTACACCTTC.

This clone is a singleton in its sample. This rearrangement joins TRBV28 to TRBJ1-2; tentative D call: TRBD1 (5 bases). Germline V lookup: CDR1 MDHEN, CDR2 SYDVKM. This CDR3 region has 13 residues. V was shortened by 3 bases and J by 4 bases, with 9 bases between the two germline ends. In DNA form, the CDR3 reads TGTGCCAGCAGTTTTATGGGGACCTATGGCTACACCTTC. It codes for CASSFMGTYGYTF.

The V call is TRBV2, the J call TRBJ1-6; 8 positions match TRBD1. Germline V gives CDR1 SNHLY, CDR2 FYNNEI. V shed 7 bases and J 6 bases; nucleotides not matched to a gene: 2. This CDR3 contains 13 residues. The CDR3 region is CASTDRVNSPLHF. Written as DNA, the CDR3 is TGTGCCAGCACGGACAGGGTTAATTCACCCCTCCACTTT.

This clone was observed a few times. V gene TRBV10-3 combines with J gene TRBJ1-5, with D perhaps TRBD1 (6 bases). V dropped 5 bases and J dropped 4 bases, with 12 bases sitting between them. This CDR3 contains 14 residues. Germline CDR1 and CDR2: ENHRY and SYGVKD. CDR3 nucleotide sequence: TGTGCCATCAGTAGGGACATAGCAAATCAGCCCCAGCATTTT. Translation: CAISRDIANQPQHF.

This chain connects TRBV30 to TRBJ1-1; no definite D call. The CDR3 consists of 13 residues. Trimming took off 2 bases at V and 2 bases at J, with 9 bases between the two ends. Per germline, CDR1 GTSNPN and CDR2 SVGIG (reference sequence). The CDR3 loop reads CAWSFRPNTEAFF. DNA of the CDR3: TGTGCCTGGAGTTTTAGACCCAACACTGAAGCTTTCTTT.

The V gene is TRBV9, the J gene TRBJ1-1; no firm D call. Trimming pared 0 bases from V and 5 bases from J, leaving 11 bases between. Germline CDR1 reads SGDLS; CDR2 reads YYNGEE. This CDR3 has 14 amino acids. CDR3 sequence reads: CASSVDITGTEAFF. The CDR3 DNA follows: TGTGCCAGCAGCGTAGACATCACCGGAACTGAAGCTTTCTTT.

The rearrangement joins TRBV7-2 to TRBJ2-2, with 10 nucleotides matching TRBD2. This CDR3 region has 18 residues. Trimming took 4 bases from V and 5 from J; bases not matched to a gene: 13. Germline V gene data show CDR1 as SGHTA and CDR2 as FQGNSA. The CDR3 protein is CASSSIVTLAGFTGELFF. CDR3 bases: TGTGCCAGCAGCTCAATCGTAACACTAGCGGGGTTTACCGGGGAGCTGTTTTTT.

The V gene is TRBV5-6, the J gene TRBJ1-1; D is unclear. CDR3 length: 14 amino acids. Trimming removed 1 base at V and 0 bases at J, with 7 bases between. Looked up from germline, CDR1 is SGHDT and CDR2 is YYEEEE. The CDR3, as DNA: TGTGCCAGCAGCTTGAGGATCATGAACACTGAAGCTTTCTTT. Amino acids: CASSLRIMNTEAFF.

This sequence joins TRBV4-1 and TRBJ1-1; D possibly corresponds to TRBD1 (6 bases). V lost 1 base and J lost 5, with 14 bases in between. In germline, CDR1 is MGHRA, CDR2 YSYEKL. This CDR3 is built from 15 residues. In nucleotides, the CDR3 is TGCGCCAGCAGCCAAGTCGGGGGCGCGGAAACTGAAGCTTTCTTT. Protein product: CASSQVGGAETEAFF.

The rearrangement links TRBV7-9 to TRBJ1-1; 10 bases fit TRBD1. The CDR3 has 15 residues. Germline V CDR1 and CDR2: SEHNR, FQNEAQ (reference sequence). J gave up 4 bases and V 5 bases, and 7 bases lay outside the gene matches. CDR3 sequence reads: CASSPRDRGRTEAFF. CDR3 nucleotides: TGTGCCAGCAGCCCGCGGGACAGGGGACGCACTGAAGCTTTCTTT.

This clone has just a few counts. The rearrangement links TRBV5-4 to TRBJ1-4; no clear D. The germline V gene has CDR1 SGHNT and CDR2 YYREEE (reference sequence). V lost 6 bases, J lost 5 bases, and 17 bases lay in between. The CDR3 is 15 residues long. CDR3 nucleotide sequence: TGTGCCAGCAAGGCGGGAGGAAAAGGGAATGAAAAACTGTTTTTT. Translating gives CASKAGGKGNEKLFF.

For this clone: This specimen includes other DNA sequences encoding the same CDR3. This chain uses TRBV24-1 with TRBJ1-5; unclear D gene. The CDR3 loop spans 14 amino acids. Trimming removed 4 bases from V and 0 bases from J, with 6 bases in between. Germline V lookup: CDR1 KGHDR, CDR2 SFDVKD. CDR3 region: CATSDLNSNQPQHF. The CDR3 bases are TGTGCCACCAGTGACCTTAATAGCAATCAGCCCCAGCATTTT.

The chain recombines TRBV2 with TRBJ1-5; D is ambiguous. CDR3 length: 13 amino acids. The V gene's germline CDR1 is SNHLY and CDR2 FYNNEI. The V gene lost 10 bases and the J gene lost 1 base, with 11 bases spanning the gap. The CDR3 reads CATQTESNQPQHF. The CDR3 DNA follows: TGTGCCACCCAAACAGAGAGCAATCAGCCCCAGCATTTT.

The CDR3 spells CASSLLTGLGTEAFF. Here the CDR3 DNA reads TGTGCCAGCAGTTTATTAACAGGATTAGGCACTGAAGCTTTCTTT. The rearrangement links TRBV27 to TRBJ1-1; maybe TRBD1 (5 bases). V lost 1 base and J lost 4, with 13 bases in between. Germline CDR1 reads MNHEY; CDR2 reads SMNVEV (reference sequence). CDR3 size: 15 residues.

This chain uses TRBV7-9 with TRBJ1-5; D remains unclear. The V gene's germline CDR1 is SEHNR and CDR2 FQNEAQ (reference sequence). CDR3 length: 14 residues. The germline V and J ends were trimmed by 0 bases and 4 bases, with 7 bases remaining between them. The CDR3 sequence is CASSLADGNQPQHF. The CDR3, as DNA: TGTGCCAGCAGCTTAGCGGACGGTAATCAGCCCCAGCATTTT.

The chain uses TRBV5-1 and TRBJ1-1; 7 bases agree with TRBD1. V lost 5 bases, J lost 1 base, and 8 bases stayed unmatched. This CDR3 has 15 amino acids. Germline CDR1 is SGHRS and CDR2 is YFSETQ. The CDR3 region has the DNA TGCGCCAGCAGTTTCCTAGGACAGGAGAACACTGAAGCTTTCTTT. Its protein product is CASSFLGQENTEAFF.

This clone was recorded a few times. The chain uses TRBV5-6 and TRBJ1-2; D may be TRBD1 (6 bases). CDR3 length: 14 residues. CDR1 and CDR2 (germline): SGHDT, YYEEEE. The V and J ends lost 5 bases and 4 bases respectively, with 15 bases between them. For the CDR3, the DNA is TGTGCCAGCAGTTTTGACAGGACCTTCTATGGCTACACCTTC. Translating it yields CASSFDRTFYGYTF.

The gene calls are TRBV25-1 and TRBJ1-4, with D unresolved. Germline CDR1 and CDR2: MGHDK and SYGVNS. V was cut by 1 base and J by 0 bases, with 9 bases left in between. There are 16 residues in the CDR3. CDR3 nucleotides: TGTGCCAGCAGTGAATCTATGGTCACAACTAATGAAAAACTGTTTTTT. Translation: CASSESMVTTNEKLFF.